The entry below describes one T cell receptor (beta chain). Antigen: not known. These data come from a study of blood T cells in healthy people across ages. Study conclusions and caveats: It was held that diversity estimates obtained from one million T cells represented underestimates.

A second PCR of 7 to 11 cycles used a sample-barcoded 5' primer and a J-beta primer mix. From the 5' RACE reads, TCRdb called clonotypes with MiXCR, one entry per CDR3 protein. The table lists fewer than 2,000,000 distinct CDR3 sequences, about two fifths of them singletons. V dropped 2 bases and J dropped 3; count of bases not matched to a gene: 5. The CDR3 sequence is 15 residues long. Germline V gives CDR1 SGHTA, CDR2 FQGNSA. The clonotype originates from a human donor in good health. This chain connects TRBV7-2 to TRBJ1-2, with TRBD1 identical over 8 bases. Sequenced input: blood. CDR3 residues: CASSLIATGDYGYTF. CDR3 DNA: TGTGCCAGCAGCTTAATCGCGACAGGGGACTATGGCTACACCTTC.